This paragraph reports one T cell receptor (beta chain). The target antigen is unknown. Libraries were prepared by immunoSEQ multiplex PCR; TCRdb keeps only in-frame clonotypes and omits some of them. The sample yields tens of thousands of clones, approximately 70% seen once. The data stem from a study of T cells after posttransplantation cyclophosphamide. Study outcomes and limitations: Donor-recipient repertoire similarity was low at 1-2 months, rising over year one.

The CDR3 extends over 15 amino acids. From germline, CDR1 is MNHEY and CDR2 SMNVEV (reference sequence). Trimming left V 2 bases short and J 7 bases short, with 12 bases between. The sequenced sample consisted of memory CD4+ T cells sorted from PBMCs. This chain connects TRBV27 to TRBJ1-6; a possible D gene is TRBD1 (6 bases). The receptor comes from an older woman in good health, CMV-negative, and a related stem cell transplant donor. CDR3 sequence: CASSLTGIGNSPLHF. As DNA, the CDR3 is TGTGCCAGCAGTTTAACAGGGATTGGCAATTCACCCCTCCACTTT.